The rows below give T cell receptor beta chains drawn from one sample of a study of post-analysis software for immune sequencing data. Using its own MiXCR run on the PCR reads, TCRdb lists one record per CDR3 protein. The sample lists hundreds of thousands of distinct CDR3 sequences, roughly 30% occurring once. Sequences were obtained from blood. These receptors came from a girl between 10 and 17 years old with multiple sclerosis. Both conserved end residues are part of each CDR3. Fields, in order: J gene, V gene, clone size, D gene, CDR3 DNA, CDR3 protein. A D gene is named only where the DNA matches it firmly. Some rows have no size entry. The others give once, few or many, or a class for an expanded clone.

>TRBJ2-1|TRBV28|few|TRBD1
TGTGCCAGCAGTCACCGATGGACAGGGACCTACAATGAGCAGTTCTTC
CASSHRWTGTYNEQFF
>TRBJ2-3|TRBV20-1|few|-
TGCAGTGCTAGTAGAGGGGGACCGACAGATACGCAGTATTTT
CSASRGGPTDTQYF
>TRBJ2-3|TRBV4-3|-|-
TGCGCCAGCAGCCAAGAACTGGACTTCACAGATACGCAGTATTTT
CASSQELDFTDTQYF
>TRBJ2-3|TRBV7-2|-|TRBD2
TGTGCCAGCAGCTCCGGACTAGCGGGAGGGTCAGATACGCAGTATTTT
CASSSGLAGGSDTQYF
>TRBJ1-4|TRBV25-1|few|-
TGTGCCAGCTCCCCATGGGACTCCAATGAAAAACTGTTTTTT
CASSPWDSNEKLFF
>TRBJ2-5|TRBV6-2/TRBV6-3|few|TRBD1
TGTGCCAGCAGTTCAGACAGGGGGCGCACGGAGACCCAGTACTTC
CASSSDRGRTETQYF
>TRBJ2-1|TRBV6-5|-|-
TGTGCCAGCAGTTACGGGCTACAGTGGACGAATGAGCAGTTCTTC
CASSYGLQWTNEQFF
>TRBJ2-1|TRBV9|few|-
TGTGCCAGCAACAACCAGGAGAGCTCCTACAATGAGCAGTTCTTC
CASNNQESSYNEQFF
>TRBJ2-3|TRBV2|-|TRBD2
TGTGCCAGCAGCCCCGTGGTTTATAGCGGGGACACAGATACGCAGTATTTT
CASSPVVYSGDTDTQYF
>TRBJ2-7|TRBV7-2|-|-
TGTGCCAGCAGCTGGGGGACACTCTACGAGCAGTACTTC
CASSWGTLYEQYF
>TRBJ2-7|TRBV28|few|-
TGTGCCAGCAGTCCACCTCGTTCGGGGGCCTCCCTCGAGCAGTACTTC
CASSPPRSGASLEQYF
>TRBJ2-7|TRBV20-1|many|TRBD2
TGCAGTGCTAGACGAAGGATAGCGGGAGGGCCCTACGAGCAGTACTTC
CSARRRIAGGPYEQYF
>TRBJ2-5|TRBV3-1|-|-
TGTGCCAGCAGCCAACCCGGACTCCAGTACCAAGAGACCCAGTACTTC
CASSQPGLQYQETQYF
>TRBJ2-3|TRBV2|-|TRBD2
TGTGCCAGCAGTGAGACTAGCGGGGTCCCAGATACGCAGTATTTT
CASSETSGVPDTQYF
>TRBJ2-5|TRBV7-2|many|TRBD2
TGTGCCAGCAGCTTAGCTAGCGGGGAGACCCAGTACTTC
CASSLASGETQYF
>TRBJ1-6|TRBV12-3/TRBV12-4|few|-
TGTGCCAGCAGTTTAGGTTGGGATTCACCCCTCCACTTT
CASSLGWDSPLHF
>TRBJ2-3|TRBV9|few|-
TGTGCCAGCAGCGCTCAGGCTAGCACAGATACGCAGTATTTT
CASSAQASTDTQYF
>TRBJ2-3|TRBV23-1|few|-
TGCGCCAGCTCCAACCAATCGGGGGATACGCAGTATTTT
CASSNQSGDTQYF
>TRBJ1-4|TRBV7-8|few|-
TGTGCCAGCAGCTTCGGACTCTGGGATGGGACTAATGAAAAACTGTTTTTT
CASSFGLWDGTNEKLFF
>TRBJ1-1|TRBV20-1|-|-
TGCAGTGCTAGATTTGCGACTAGGGTTCCTGAAGCTTTCTTT
CSARFATRVPEAFF
>TRBJ2-4|TRBV10-3|few|TRBD2
TGTGCCATACCTGCAGGACTAGCGGGAGGACTAGCCAAAAACATTCAGTACTTC
CAIPAGLAGGLAKNIQYF
>TRBJ2-7|TRBV4-3|many|-
TGCGCCAGCAGCCAAGCCTTCCCTGTCGGCGAGCAGTACTTC
CASSQAFPVGEQYF
>TRBJ1-4|TRBV12-3/TRBV12-4|-|-
TGTGCCGGCAGTATCGCTGGGGAAAAACTGTTTTTT
CAGSIAGEKLFF
>TRBJ1-1|TRBV9|-|-
TGTGCCAGCAGCGGGGGACCGACAGGTAGTGAAGCTTTCTTT
CASSGGPTGSEAFF
>TRBJ2-1|TRBV5-4|-|TRBD2
TGTGCCAGCAGCCTCTCCACAGCGGGACCCTACAATGAGCAGTTCTTC
CASSLSTAGPYNEQFF
>TRBJ1-2|TRBV9|few|-
TGTGCCAGCAGCGTAGAAAATGGCTACACCTTC
CASSVENGYTF
>TRBJ1-5|TRBV27|-|-
TGTGCCAGCATGAGGGGGTTTGATAGCAATCAGCCCCAGCATTTT
CASMRGFDSNQPQHF
>TRBJ2-5|TRBV20-1|many|TRBD2
TGCAGTGCTAGACCCCAACCGGGGGGAGTAGAGACCCAGTACTTC
CSARPQPGGVETQYF
>TRBJ2-7|TRBV20-1|-|-
TGCAGTGCTAGAGATTCCGAGCAGTACTTC
CSARDSEQYF
>TRBJ2-7|TRBV10-3|many|-
TGTGCCATCAGTGTCGGGCAGGGCGACGAGCAGTACTTC
CAISVGQGDEQYF
>TRBJ2-7|TRBV20-1|-|-
TGCAGTGCTAGAGATTTCGGTTCCTACGAGCAGTACTTC
CSARDFGSYEQYF
>TRBJ2-1|TRBV29-1|-|-
TGCAGCGTTGATTTCCGCGGGGGCCTGGGTGAGCAGTTCTTC
CSVDFRGGLGEQFF
>TRBJ2-5|TRBV6-4|-|-
TGTGCCAGCAGTGACTCGGGGGGGGGCGGTTTCAATGAGCAGTACTTC
CASSDSGGGGFNEQYF
>TRBJ2-4|TRBV7-9|-|TRBD2
TGTGCCAGCAGCGTATCGGGGGGGGCCAAAAACATTCAGTACTTC
CASSVSGGAKNIQYF
>TRBJ2-1|TRBV27|few|TRBD2
TGTGCCAGCAGTTTCGGGGGGGACGCCTACAATGAGCAGTTCTTC
CASSFGGDAYNEQFF
>TRBJ1-5|TRBV12-3/TRBV12-4|few|-
TGTGCCAGCAGAACCGGGACAAATAGCAATCAGCCCCAGCATTTT
CASRTGTNSNQPQHF
>TRBJ2-5|TRBV2|-|-
TGTGCCAGCAGCCTTGACAGTTCGGGGACCCAGTACTTC
CASSLDSSGTQYF
>TRBJ2-3|TRBV29-1|-|-
TGCAGCGTTGAACTCCAGGAGCGTATAGCAGATACGCAGTATTTT
CSVELQERIADTQYF
>TRBJ2-7|TRBV7-9|few|TRBD2
TGTGCCAGCAGCTTGAGGGAGGGCCCCGTGGACGAGCAGTACTTC
CASSLREGPVDEQYF
>TRBJ2-1|TRBV20-1|-|-
TGCAGTGCTGGTGGGAGTAGCGCCTACAATGAGCAGTTCTTC
CSAGGSSAYNEQFF
>TRBJ1-5|TRBV10-3|-|-
TGTGCCATCAGTGAGGTCCGAGGGCACCAGCCCCAGCATTTT
CAISEVRGHQPQHF
>TRBJ2-1|TRBV4-2|-|TRBD2
TGTGCCAGCAGCCAAGAGACTAGCTTCGTCCATGAGCAGTTCTTC
CASSQETSFVHEQFF
>TRBJ1-1|TRBV29-1|-|TRBD1
TGCAGCGTTCGGACAGGGGGGGACACTGAAGCTTTCTTT
CSVRTGGDTEAFF
>TRBJ2-1|TRBV29-1|few|-
TGCAGCTTCTCCCCGAGAGGGCACAATGAGCAGTTCTTC
CSFSPRGHNEQFF
>TRBJ2-5|TRBV5-1|many|TRBD1
TGCGCCAGCAGCTTGGGACAGGGGATGGAGACCCAGTACTTC
CASSLGQGMETQYF
>TRBJ2-7|TRBV7-2|few|TRBD2
TGTGCCAGCAGCTCGCGGGCTAGCGGGAGATTTGGGGACGAGCAGTACTTC
CASSSRASGRFGDEQYF
>TRBJ1-4|TRBV6-5|few|-
TGTGCCAGCAGTTACTCGACTTCTCTCTTACGAGAAAAACTGTTTTTT
CASSYSTSLLREKLFF
>TRBJ2-7|TRBV20-1|few|-
TGCAGTGCTAGGGACAACTACGAGCAGTACTTC
CSARDNYEQYF
>TRBJ2-7|TRBV12-3/TRBV12-4|-|-
TGTGCCATCGGAGAGGGCCCACCTTCCTCCTACAATGAGCAGTACTTC
CAIGEGPPSSYNEQYF
>TRBJ2-7|TRBV7-2|-|TRBD2
TGTGCCAGCAGCCCTCGTCTTTCGGGCGGGGGATACGAGCAGTACTTC
CASSPRLSGGGYEQYF